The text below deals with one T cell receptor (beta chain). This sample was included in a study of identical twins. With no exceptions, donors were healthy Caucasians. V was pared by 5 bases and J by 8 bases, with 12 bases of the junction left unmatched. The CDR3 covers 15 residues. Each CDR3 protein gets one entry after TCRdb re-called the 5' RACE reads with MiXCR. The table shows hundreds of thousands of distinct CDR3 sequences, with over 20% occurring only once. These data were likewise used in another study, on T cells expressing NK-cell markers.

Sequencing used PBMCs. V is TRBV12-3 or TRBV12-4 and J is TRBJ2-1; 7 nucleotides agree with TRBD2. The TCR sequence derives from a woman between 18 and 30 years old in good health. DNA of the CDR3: TGTGCCAGCAGTCCCCATCTGGCGGGAGACGATGAGCAGTTCTTC. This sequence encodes CASSPHLAGDDEQFF.